Following are 11 T cell receptor beta chains from one sample sequenced in a study of shared clonotypes between healthy human individuals (dated by TCRdb to the early 2020s). The method behind the library was the immunoSEQ multiplex PCR assay. Imported from immuneACCESS, the table was reduced by TCRdb to in-frame sequences with V and J called. These copies leave out some clones; in studies compared against another copy, an unresolved V gene accounts for under half, and the cause of the remainder is not known. The sample table records some 2.1 million clones; approximately 94% of these occur just once. The ten top clones hold 0.9% to 1.3% of the sample. For the CD8 naive samples, CD45RO-negative cells were positively selected for CCR7, yielding a CD45RA+CCR7+ population from which TemRA cells were excluded. What was sequenced was naive CD8+ T cells sorted from blood. The sample's cell subset or site label, in plain terms: CD45RA+CCR7+. Receptor source: a man aged 18 to 30 in good health.

V and J are TRBV18 and TRBJ2-7, with 9 bases lining up with TRBD1. Germline CDR1 and CDR2: KGHSH and LQKENI. The CDR3 is 15 amino acids. With V trimmed by 3 bases and J by 4 bases, 7 bases remained unmatched. The CDR3 protein is CASSPWGTGNYEQYF. CDR3 nucleotide sequence: TGTGCCAGCTCACCCTGGGGGACAGGGAATTACGAGCAGTACTTC.

This clone showed up just once. The chain joins TRBV19 to TRBJ1-2; 7 bases line up with TRBD1. This CDR3 contains 15 residues. After removal of 5 bases from V and 5 bases from J, the junction contained 11 bases not matched to a gene. Germline CDR1 LNHDA, CDR2 SQIVND (reference sequence). The CDR3, as DNA: TGTGCCAGTAGTTCGTCGGGAGGGGGCGGATATGGCTACACCTTC. Translation: CASSSSGGGGYGYTF.

On this clone: The sample holds other DNA sequences that translate to the same CDR3. The CDR3 nucleotides read TGCGCCAGCTCCTGGGCGATGAACACTGAAGCTTTCTTT. This sequence encodes CASSWAMNTEAFF. The chain employs TRBV5-1 and TRBJ1-1; D is unresolved. Germline CDR1 SGHRS, CDR2 YFSETQ. Trimming removed 7 bases from V and 0 bases from J, with 10 bases in between. The CDR3 covers 13 residues.

The rearrangement joins TRBV7-9 to TRBJ1-2; D is ambiguous. There are 13 residues in the CDR3. CDR1 and CDR2 from the germline V gene are SEHNR and FQNEAQ (reference sequence). The germline V and J ends were trimmed by 6 bases and 3 bases, with 11 bases remaining between them. CDR3 in amino acids: CASRGPPDYGYTF. CDR3 sequence (DNA): TGTGCCAGCAGAGGCCCGCCGGACTATGGCTACACCTTC. The full variable domain, its missing parts supplied by reference TRBV7-9 and TRBJ1-2, is DTGVSQNPRHKITKRGQNVTFRCDPISEHNRLYWYRQTLGQGPEFLTYFQNEAQLEKSRLLSDRFSAERPKGSFSTLEIQRTEQGDSAMYLCASRGPPDYGYTFGSGTRLTVV.

This chain joins TRBV20-1 and TRBJ1-2; D unresolved. V lost 3 bases and J 8 bases, leaving 10 bases between the germline ends. Germline values: CDR1 DFQATT, CDR2 SNEGSKA (reference sequence). This CDR3 comprises 11 residues. This CDR3 reads CSASWDPGYTF. CDR3 in DNA: TGCAGTGCTAGTTGGGATCCAGGCTACACCTTC.

The chain employs TRBV30 and TRBJ1-2; D might be TRBD1 (5 bases). The V and J ends lost 0 bases and 4 bases respectively, with 18 bases between them. This CDR3 has 16 amino acids. CDR1 is GTSNPN and CDR2 is SVGIG in the germline V gene (reference sequence). CDR3 bases: TGTGCCTGGAGTGTAACAGGTGGTGGTGACCGCTATGGCTACACCTTC. It specifies CAWSVTGGGDRYGYTF. Looking up the rest from reference TRBV30 and TRBJ1-2 gives the full variable domain: SQTIHQWPATLVQPVGSPLSLECTVEGTSNPNLYWYRQAAGRGLQLLFYSVGIGQISSEVPQNLSASRPQDRQFILSSKKLLLSDSGFYLCAWSVTGGGDRYGYTFGSGTRLTVV.

Of note for this clone: Other DNA sequences of this sample code for an identical CDR3. This chain joins TRBV30 and TRBJ2-7; tentative D call: TRBD2 (5 bases). This CDR3 comprises 12 residues. The germline V gene has CDR1 GTSNPN and CDR2 SVGIG (reference sequence). With 0 bases removed from V and 7 bases from J, the gap between germline ends came to 10 bases. The DNA for the CDR3 is TGTGCCTGGAGTGTAACGGGCGGGGAGCAGTACTTC. Its protein product is CAWSVTGGEQYF.

As for this clone: Other DNA sequences in this sample translate to the same CDR3. The V and J genes are TRBV11-2 and TRBJ2-7, with TRBD2 identical over 7 bases. The CDR3 consists of 15 residues. Germline CDR1 SGHAT, CDR2 FQNNGV. Trimming removed 3 bases from V and 2 bases from J; junction bases left unmatched: 7. This CDR3 reads CASSFSSGGTYEQYF. CDR3 nucleotides: TGTGCCAGCAGCTTCTCTAGCGGTGGGACCTACGAGCAGTACTTC.

Concerning this clone itself: The same CDR3 can be traced to other DNA sequences in this sample. The chain couples TRBV9 to TRBJ2-3; D not resolved. CDR3 length: 12 amino acids. Germline lookup yields CDR1 SGDLS and CDR2 YYNGEE. V was pared by 3 bases and J by 3 bases, with 5 bases between. CDR3 in DNA: TGTGCCAGCAGCGGGATTACAGATACGCAGTATTTT. It translates to CASSGITDTQYF.

V and J are TRBV6-5 and TRBJ2-7; weak D call: TRBD2 (5 bases). V was trimmed by 2 bases and J by 6 bases, leaving 14 bases between them. Germline CDR1 reads MNHEY; CDR2 reads SVGAGI. The CDR3 has 14 amino acids. CDR3 in DNA: TGTGCCAGCAGTTACACCGTCGGGGTTAGCGAGCAGTACTTC. Protein sequence: CASSYTVGVSEQYF.

V is TRBV5-4 and J is TRBJ2-3, with 13 bases fitting TRBD2. Trimming at V came to 4 bases and at J to 4 bases, leaving 15 bases not matched to a gene. Germline V CDR1 and CDR2: SGHNT, YYREEE (reference sequence). The CDR3 is 19 amino acids. The CDR3 protein is CASSPRDSGLAGVADTQYF. CDR3 sequence (DNA): TGTGCCAGCAGCCCGCGGGACAGCGGACTAGCGGGAGTGGCAGATACGCAGTATTTT.